Below are 28 T cell receptor beta chains sequenced from a single sample in a study of shared clonotypes between healthy human individuals. The method was immunoSEQ multiplex PCR; TCRdb's version includes in-frame clones alone and lacks a portion of them. The table lists roughly 2.1 million clones, 85% to 95% of them singletons. CD45RO-negative, CCR7-selected cells formed the naive CD8 fraction, which excluded terminally differentiated effector memory CD45RA+ cells. The sequenced sample consisted of naive CD8+ T cells from PBMCs. Receptors were obtained from a young man in good health. Some clones in this sample may be carry-over from other donors' samples.

J is TRBJ1-5 and V is TRBV6-5; TRBD1 aligns across 7 bases. Trimming removed 5 bases from V and 1 base from J; junction bases left unmatched: 2. The length of the CDR3 is 14 residues. The germline CDR1 and CDR2 sequences are MNHEY and SVGAGI. This chain's CDR3 is CASSDRESNQPQHF. CDR3 DNA: TGTGCCAGCAGTGACAGGGAAAGCAATCAGCCCCAGCATTTT.

This chain connects TRBV19 to TRBJ1-2, with D possibly being TRBD1 (5 bases). CDR3 length: 13 amino acids. Trimming removed 5 bases from V and 6 bases from J, with 13 bases in between. Germline V lookup: CDR1 LNHDA, CDR2 SQIVND (reference sequence). CDR3 nucleotide sequence: TGTGCCAGTAGTCACCGGGGGAAAGATGGCTACACCTTC. It translates to CASSHRGKDGYTF. The whole variable domain, remainder taken from reference TRBV19 and TRBJ1-2, is DGGITQSPKYLFRKEGQNVTLSCEQNLNHDAMYWYRQDPGQGLRLIYYSQIVNDFQKGDIAEGYSVSREKKESFPLTVTSAQKNPTAFYLCASSHRGKDGYTFGSGTRLTVV.

The chain links TRBV7-9 to TRBJ1-1; D unresolved. This CDR3 has 15 amino acids. V gave up 5 bases and J gave up 5 bases, with 18 bases separating them. Looked up from germline, CDR1 is SEHNR and CDR2 is FQNEAQ (reference sequence). The CDR3 DNA sequence: TGTGCCAGCAGCGAAGGCTCGCTGATGGGTACTGAAGCTTTCTTT. Protein: CASSEGSLMGTEAFF.

The J gene is TRBJ2-7, the V gene TRBV10-1; 13 nucleotides align to TRBD2. V trimming: 10 bases; J trimming: 5 bases; junction bases outside the gene matches: 8. Germline CDR1 reads WNHNN; CDR2 reads SYGVQD (reference sequence). There are 14 residues in the CDR3. DNA for the CDR3: TGCGCCATCCATTCGGGACTAGCGGGAAACGAGCAGTACTTC. Encoded protein: CAIHSGLAGNEQYF.

The chain combines TRBV11-3 with TRBJ2-3; 7 positions match TRBD2. V was clipped by 8 bases and J by 2 bases; unmatched bases: 13. The CDR3 is 16 amino acids. The germline gives CDR1 SGHNT, CDR2 YENEEA. The DNA of the CDR3 is TGTGCCAGCTCTTCATGGAGGGAGGGAATCACAGATACGCAGTATTTT. This encodes CASSSWREGITDTQYF.

This clone showed up just once. The chain combines TRBV4-1 with TRBJ2-3; TRBD2 aligns across 8 bases. Trimming cost V 2 bases and J 4 bases; bases outside gene matches: 8. Germline V gives CDR1 MGHRA, CDR2 YSYEKL. CDR3 length: 16 amino acids. CDR3 nucleotide sequence: TGCGCCAGCAGCCAACCGCTAGCGGGTCTGGCAGATACGCAGTATTTT. Its protein is CASSQPLAGLADTQYF.

The rearrangement uses TRBV5-1 and TRBJ2-7; D assignment may be TRBD1 or TRBD2 (5 bases each). Trimming stripped 4 bases from V and 4 bases from J, with 18 bases between. CDR3 length equals 15 residues. From germline, CDR1 is SGHRS and CDR2 YFSETQ. CDR3 amino acids: CASSPGRVGGYEQYF. In nucleotides, the CDR3 is TGCGCCAGCAGCCCTGGCAGGGTTGGCGGGTACGAGCAGTACTTC.

The J gene is TRBJ1-4, the V gene TRBV27, with D possibly being TRBD1 (5 bases). Germline lookup yields CDR1 MNHEY and CDR2 SMNVEV (reference sequence). The CDR3 contains 17 residues. Trimming cost V 2 bases and J 5 bases, with 18 bases left between them. CDR3 sequence reads: CASSLDFRPGGNEKLFF. The CDR3 DNA sequence: TGTGCCAGCAGTTTAGATTTCAGGCCCGGGGGAAATGAAAAACTGTTTTTT.

V and J are TRBV6-1 and TRBJ1-1; D is unclear. Trimming stripped 5 bases from V and 1 base from J, with 11 bases between. Per the germline V gene, CDR1 is MNHNS and CDR2 is SASEGT. The CDR3 is 14 amino acids. This CDR3 reads CASSFHVENTEAFF. The DNA of the CDR3 is TGTGCCAGCAGTTTTCACGTGGAGAACACTGAAGCTTTCTTT.

This sequence joins TRBV27 and TRBJ2-1, with D perhaps given as TRBD1 or TRBD2 (5 bases each). The germline gives CDR1 MNHEY, CDR2 SMNVEV (reference sequence). The CDR3 covers 14 residues. V was pared by 3 bases and J by 10 bases, with 16 bases between. CDR3 region: CASSFPGTYTEQFF. CDR3 coding DNA: TGTGCCAGCAGTTTCCCAGGGACGTATACGGAGCAGTTCTTC.

The chain has TRBV2 and TRBJ2-2; D is unresolved. The germline V and J ends were trimmed by 7 bases and 5 bases, with 11 bases remaining between them. Germline CDR1 is SNHLY and CDR2 is FYNNEI. CDR3 length: 13 amino acids. This chain's CDR3 is CASTPLTTGELFF. The CDR3 DNA reads TGTGCCAGCACGCCTCTTACTACCGGGGAGCTGTTTTTT.

The chain combines TRBV15 with TRBJ1-4; D call uncertain. Germline V gives CDR1 LNHNV, CDR2 YYDKDF (reference sequence). CDR3 length: 16 residues. Trimming pared 0 bases from V and 5 bases from J, leaving 13 bases between. CDR3 nucleotides: TGTGCCACCAGCAGAGATCTGCAGGAGGGCAATGAAAAACTGTTTTTT. It codes for CATSRDLQEGNEKLFF.

This chain uses TRBV9 with TRBJ2-1, with TRBD2 identical over 7 bases. The CDR3 is 17 residues long. J was trimmed by 0 bases and V by 3 bases; bases with no gene match: 9. CDR1 is SGDLS and CDR2 is YYNGEE in the germline V gene. CDR3 in DNA: TGTGCCAGCAGCGCAACCAGACTAGCAGGCTCCTACAATGAGCAGTTCTTC. Translation gives CASSATRLAGSYNEQFF. The full variable domain, in which reference TRBV9 and TRBJ2-1 provide the parts outside the CDR3, is DSGVTQTPKHLITATGQRVTLRCSPRSGDLSVYWYQQSLDQGLQFLIQYYNGEERAKGNILERFSAQQFPDLHSELNLSSLELGDSALYFCASSATRLAGSYNEQFFGPGTRLTVL.

The chain links TRBV4-1 to TRBJ2-2; the D is unclear. This CDR3 region has 15 residues. The V and J ends lost 0 bases and 3 bases respectively, with 8 bases between them. The germline V gene has CDR1 MGHRA and CDR2 YSYEKL. The chain's CDR3 is CASSQEGFYTGELFF. Written as DNA, the CDR3 is TGCGCCAGCAGCCAAGAGGGCTTTTACACCGGGGAGCTGTTTTTT.

The chain links TRBV11-3 to TRBJ2-1, with D tentatively TRBD2 (5 bases). Germline CDR1 and CDR2: SGHNT and YENEEA. CDR3 length: 15 residues. V was cut by 4 bases and J by 8 bases, with 18 bases left in between. As DNA, the CDR3 is TGTGCCAGCAGCTCCCGGACTGGAGTGTTCGATGAGCAGTTCTTC. Amino acids: CASSSRTGVFDEQFF. Variable domain in full (rest from reference TRBV11-3 and TRBJ2-1): EAGVVQSPRYKIIEKKQPVAFWCNPISGHNTLYWYLQNLGQGPELLIRYENEEAVDDSQLPKDRFSAERLKGVDSTLKIQPAELGDSAVYLCASSSRTGVFDEQFFGPGTRLTVL.

The chain links TRBV19 to TRBJ1-1, with 11 bases matching TRBD1. Trimming removed 6 bases from V and 5 bases from J; junction bases left unmatched: 8. Germline V gives CDR1 LNHDA, CDR2 SQIVND (reference sequence). The CDR3 extends over 15 amino acids. The CDR3 DNA follows: TGTGCCAGTAGGTCGCTGGGACAGGGGGGGACTGAAGCTTTCTTT. It encodes CASRSLGQGGTEAFF.

In its sample, this clone was seen once. The chain uses TRBV13 and TRBJ2-7, with 11 bases that match TRBD2. The germline CDR1 and CDR2 sequences are PRHDT and FYEKMQ (reference sequence). Trimming took 0 bases from V and 5 from J; bases not matched to a gene: 3. The CDR3 sequence is 15 residues long. CDR3 bases: TGTGCCAGCAGCTTAGGACTAGCGGGAGCGGACGAGCAGTACTTC. Translation gives CASSLGLAGADEQYF.

The V call is TRBV7-8, the J call TRBJ1-1; D is unresolved. CDR1 is SGHVS, CDR2 FQNEAQ, per germline. V lost 2 bases to trimming and J lost 4 bases, with 11 bases between them. The CDR3 contains 14 residues. Here the CDR3 DNA reads TGTGCCAGCAGCTTACTCACCCTGGGCACTGAAGCTTTCTTT. Translating gives CASSLLTLGTEAFF.

The chain joins TRBV14 to TRBJ1-1, with 9 nucleotides matching TRBD1. This CDR3 is built from 15 residues. J gave up 3 bases and V 4 bases, and 6 bases lay outside the gene matches. Germline V gene lookup returns CDR1 SGHDN and CDR2 FVKESK. The CDR3 loop reads CASSPGTGLDTEAFF. In nucleotides, the CDR3 is TGTGCCAGCAGCCCGGGGACAGGGTTGGACACTGAAGCTTTCTTT.

J is TRBJ2-5 and V is TRBV2, with 8 positions matching TRBD1. V gave up 7 bases and J gave up 2 bases; unmatched junction bases: 3. The CDR3 totals 13 residues. The germline CDR1 and CDR2 sequences are SNHLY and FYNNEI. The CDR3 is CASTRTGQETQYF. In nucleotides, the CDR3 is TGTGCCAGCACTAGGACAGGGCAAGAGACCCAGTACTTC.

This clone was counted a single time. The chain employs TRBV6-5 and TRBJ2-1, with D possibly matching TRBD2 (6 bases). The CDR3 covers 12 residues. V lost 6 bases, J lost 10 bases, and 13 bases lay in between. CDR1 is MNHEY and CDR2 is SVGAGI in the germline V gene. For the CDR3, the DNA is TGTGCCAGCAGAGATAGGGGAGGCGAGCAGTTCTTC. This translates into CASRDRGGEQFF.

This chain joins TRBV27 and TRBJ2-7, with D perhaps assigned TRBD1 or TRBD2 (8 bases each). V lost 5 bases and J 5 bases, leaving 22 bases between the germline ends. Germline lookup yields CDR1 MNHEY and CDR2 SMNVEV (reference sequence). The CDR3 extends over 16 amino acids. The CDR3 spells CASSHQPGQGLDEQYF. CDR3 bases: TGTGCCAGCAGTCATCAGCCCGGACAGGGACTAGACGAGCAGTACTTC.

The chain joins TRBV5-1 to TRBJ2-7, with no clear D. Per the germline V gene, CDR1 is SGHRS and CDR2 is YFSETQ. CDR3 size: 14 residues. V lost 3 bases and J lost 0, with 10 bases in between. The CDR3 here is CASSSPISSYEQYF. The CDR3 DNA follows: TGCGCCAGCAGCTCGCCGATCAGCTCCTACGAGCAGTACTTC.

This chain connects TRBV13 to TRBJ2-3, with D unresolved. The CDR3 extends over 13 amino acids. The germline V gene has CDR1 PRHDT and CDR2 FYEKMQ (reference sequence). The V and J ends lost 0 bases and 3 bases respectively, with 4 bases between them. The CDR3 here is CASSLGLTDTQYF. In DNA form, the CDR3 reads TGTGCCAGCAGCTTAGGCCTTACAGATACGCAGTATTTT.

The V call is TRBV19, the J call TRBJ2-2; TRBD2 matches 9 bases. CDR1 LNHDA and CDR2 SQIVND come from the germline V gene (reference sequence). CDR3 length: 16 amino acids. Trimming cost V 6 bases and J 0 bases; bases outside gene matches: 5. The CDR3 coding sequence is TGTGCCAGTAGCCCTAGCGGGAACGCGAACACCGGGGAGCTGTTTTTT. It yields the protein CASSPSGNANTGELFF.

V gene TRBV7-2 combines with J gene TRBJ2-1, with TRBD2 as a possible D gene (5 bases). Germline loops: CDR1 SGHTA, CDR2 FQGNSA. The CDR3 covers 15 residues. V lost 5 bases and J 0 bases, leaving 11 bases between the germline ends. CDR3 nucleotide sequence: TGTGCCAGCAGCCCTGTGGGGAGCTCCTACAATGAGCAGTTCTTC. Protein product: CASSPVGSSYNEQFF.

The genes are TRBV9 and TRBJ2-7; TRBD1 matches 9 bases. The CDR3 runs 16 residues. V gave up 2 bases and J gave up 2 bases; unmatched junction bases: 8. Germline V gene sequence: CDR1 SGDLS, CDR2 YYNGEE. The CDR3 DNA sequence: TGTGCCAGCAGCGTCCGGGAACGGACAGGGGCCTACGAGCAGTACTTC. Its translation: CASSVRERTGAYEQYF.

V usage is TRBV15 and J usage is TRBJ2-5, with D maybe TRBD2 (5 bases). Germline CDR1 is LNHNV and CDR2 is YYDKDF (reference sequence). The CDR3 spans 14 residues. Trimming cost V 5 bases and J 5 bases, with 15 bases left between them. This CDR3 is CATSSSDPGETQYF. In DNA form, the CDR3 reads TGTGCCACCAGCTCCTCGGACCCGGGGGAGACCCAGTACTTC.